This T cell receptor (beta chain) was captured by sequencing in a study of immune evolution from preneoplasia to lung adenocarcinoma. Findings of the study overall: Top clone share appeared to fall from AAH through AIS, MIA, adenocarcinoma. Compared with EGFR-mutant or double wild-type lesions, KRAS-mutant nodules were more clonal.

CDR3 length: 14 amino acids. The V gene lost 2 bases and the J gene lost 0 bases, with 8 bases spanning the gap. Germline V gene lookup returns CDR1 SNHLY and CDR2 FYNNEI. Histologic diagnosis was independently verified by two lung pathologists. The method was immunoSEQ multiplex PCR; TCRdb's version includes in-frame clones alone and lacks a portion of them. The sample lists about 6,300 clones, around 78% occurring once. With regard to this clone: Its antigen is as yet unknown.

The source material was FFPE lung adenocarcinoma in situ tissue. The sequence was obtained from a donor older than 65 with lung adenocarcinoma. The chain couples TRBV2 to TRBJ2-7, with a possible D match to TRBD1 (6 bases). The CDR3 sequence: CASSEPRGSYEQYF. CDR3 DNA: TGTGCCAGCAGTGAACCCAGGGGCTCCTACGAGCAGTACTTC.